This T cell receptor (beta chain) emerged from a study of blood T cell repertoires in COVID-19. Study summary: Samples came from the United States, Italy and Spain, spanning acute and convalescent COVID-19. In each case, the material was cDNA or gDNA derived from T cells, B-cell-depleted T cells, or PBMCs.

This CDR3 has 14 amino acids. J was trimmed by 2 bases and V by 5 bases; bases with no gene match: 6. Per germline, CDR1 MNHEY and CDR2 SMNVEV (reference sequence). As originally analysed: The assay estimated nucleated cells by amplifying reference gene primers. Clones were read by immunoSEQ multiplex PCR, and TCRdb kept only the in-frame ones, dropping some. That table supplies the V and J calls and clone size; D and trimming were determined from the DNA. Among around 150,000 clones listed, approximately 84% were seen once. This TCR came from a woman older than 75 with acute or convalescent COVID-19. V is TRBV27 and J is TRBJ2-7; 7 nucleotides match TRBD1. The material sequenced was peripheral blood. CDR3: CASSQDRRAYEQYF. For the CDR3, the DNA is TGTGCCAGCAGTCAGGACAGGAGAGCCTACGAGCAGTACTTC.